This passage covers 16 T cell receptor delta chains from one sample sequenced in a study of gamma-delta chains in newborns, infants, children. TCRdb re-called the reads via CATT. The sample carries approximately 4,000 delta-chain clones, roughly two fifths recorded once. Sample: blood, taken at week 6. All receptors come from a child who was a newborn, infant or young child, either healthy, febrile or measles-vaccinated (not recorded which).

By share, this clone counts as medium-sized. This rearrangement joins TRDV2 to TRDJ1; 10 bases match TRDD3. CDR1 GEAIGNYY and CDR2 EKD come from the germline V gene. The CDR3 is 17 amino acids. Trimming cost V 0 bases and J 3 bases; bases outside gene matches: 9. CDR3 in amino acids: CACDTGILGDQADKLIF. The CDR3 nucleotides are TGTGCCTGTGACACCGGTATACTGGGGGATCAAGCCGATAAACTCATCTTT.

The V call is TRDV3, the J call TRDJ1; TRDD3 matches 12 bases. The V and J ends lost 4 bases and 0 bases, in that order; junction bases with no gene match: 24. The CDR3 loop spans 21 amino acids. Germline CDR1 TVYSNPD, CDR2 GDNSRS (reference sequence). The CDR3 DNA reads as TGTGCCTCCTACCCCGGCCTTCCTAACTGGGGGATACCGTCGAACACCGATAAACTCATCTTT. Amino acids: CASYPGLPNWGIPSNTDKLIF.

Comments on this clone: A much larger clone differs by one base, so this may be a read error. In the same sample, other DNA sequences code for this CDR3. The V call is TRDV2, the J call TRDJ2; 9 bases align to TRDD3. Germline CDR1 reads GEAIGNYY; CDR2 reads EKD. This CDR3 spans 16 amino acids. CDR3 coding DNA: TGCGCCTGTGACACCTGGGGGATGCGGATGACAGCACAACTCTTCTTT. It yields the protein CACDTWGMRMTAQLFF.

This clone was seen a handful of times. The chain joins TRDV2 to TRDJ3, with 11 bases aligning to TRDD3. The CDR3 has 16 residues. Germline loops: CDR1 GEAIGNYY, CDR2 EKD. Trimming at V came to 3 bases and at J to 3 bases, leaving 0 bases not matched to a gene. The CDR3 sequence: CACDWGIRWDTRQMFF. CDR3 DNA: TGTGCCTGTGACTGGGGGATACGCTGGGACACCCGACAGATGTTTTTC.

As regards this clone: The junction shows a germline mismatch at one end, possibly a read error. V and J are TRDV3 and TRDJ1; 9 bases line up with TRDD3. From germline, CDR1 is TVYSNPD and CDR2 GDNSRS (reference sequence). This CDR3 contains 19 residues. The CDR3 loop reads CAFRPRWAGGWGETDELIF. The CDR3 DNA follows: TGTGCCTTTCGTCCCCGTTGGGCTGGGGGATGGGGTGAAACCGATGAACTCATCTTT.

This clone was observed a handful of times. The chain couples TRDV3 to TRDJ1, with 7 bases aligning to TRDD3. CDR3 length equals 21 residues. Germline V CDR1 and CDR2: TVYSNPD, GDNSRS (reference sequence). V shed 5 bases and J 1 base; nucleotides not matched to a gene: 31. CDR3 nucleotide sequence: TGTGCCGAAGTGCCTACCGACAAGTTTTCTGTACTGGGGATCGGCACCGATAAACTCATCTTT. The encoded protein is CAEVPTDKFSVLGIGTDKLIF. Based on the CDR3 plus reference TRDV3 and TRDJ1, the full variable domain is CDKVTQSSPDQTVASGSEVVLLCTYDTVYSNPDLFWYRIRPDYSFQFVFYGDNSRSEGADFTQGRFSVKHILTQKAFHLVISPVRTEDSATYYCAEVPTDKFSVLGIGTDKLIFGKGTRVTVEP.

Only a few counts were recorded for this clone. V is TRDV3 and J is TRDJ1; 11 bases are a match to TRDD3. The CDR3 totals 20 residues. The germline V gene has CDR1 TVYSNPD and CDR2 GDNSRS (reference sequence). V dropped 1 base and J dropped 3; count of bases not matched to a gene: 22. The DNA for the CDR3 is TGTGCCTTTAAGGAGTCGCTATTCATAGCCCGCTGGGGGATACCCGATAAACTCATCTTT. Translated, it gives CAFKESLFIARWGIPDKLIF.

The rearrangement joins TRDV1 to TRDJ1; 9 bases match TRDD3. This CDR3 has 20 amino acids. V dropped 0 bases and J dropped 7; count of bases not matched to a gene: 21. CDR1 and CDR2 (germline): TSWWSYY, QGS. CDR3 sequence reads: CALGELGRTGGNGPPGKLIF. DNA for the CDR3: TGTGCTCTTGGGGAACTAGGGCGTACTGGGGGAAACGGACCCCCCGGTAAACTCATCTTT.

As regards this clone: This clone may be a read error of a much larger clone one base away. The rearrangement uses TRDV2 and TRDJ1; the match to TRDD3 covers 11 bases. Germline values: CDR1 GEAIGNYY, CDR2 EKD. The CDR3 has 18 amino acids. The CDR3: CACDTLLGDSSDTDKLTF. For the CDR3, the DNA is TGTGCCTGTGACACTCTACTGGGGGATAGCAGTGATACCGATAAACTCACCTTT.

The table lists this clone with a few counts. This chain uses TRAV29/DV5 with TRDJ1, with D perhaps being TRDD2 or TRDD3 (9 bases each). V was cut by 5 bases and J by 0 bases, with 32 bases left in between. The CDR3 is 20 residues long. Germline lookup yields CDR1 NSMFDY and CDR2 ISSIKDK. The chain's CDR3 is CAASRPSYRGYASDTDKLIF. CDR3 coding DNA: TGTGCAGCTTCTCGGCCTTCCTACAGGGGATACGCTTCCGACACCGATAAACTCATCTTT.

A remark on this clone: Since a much larger clone is just one base distant, this may be a read error. The sample contains more than one DNA sequence encoding this CDR3. This sequence joins TRDV2 and TRDJ1; possibly TRDD3 for D (6 bases). The V end lost 0 bases, the J end lost 0 bases, and 13 bases lay between the germline ends. The CDR3 extends over 16 amino acids. The germline gives CDR1 GEAIGNYY, CDR2 EKD. Here the CDR3 reads CACDTVGSGDTDKLIF. The DNA for the CDR3 is TGTGCCTGTGACACCGTAGGATCTGGGGACACCGATAAACTCATCTTT.

V is TRDV1 and J is TRDJ1; 10 nucleotides match TRDD3. Germline assignment: CDR1 TSWWSYY and CDR2 QGS. The CDR3 has 20 residues. The V and J ends lost 0 bases and 0 bases, in that order; junction bases with no gene match: 13. CDR3 coding DNA: TGTGCTCTTGGGGAACTAGTGGCCCGACAACTGGGGGATGACACCGATAAACTCATCTTT. Residues: CALGELVARQLGDDTDKLIF.

This chain joins TRDV1 and TRDJ1; TRDD3 aligns across 8 bases. The CDR3 is made up of 20 amino acids. V was clipped by 1 base and J by 0 bases; unmatched bases: 16. Germline V gene lookup returns CDR1 TSWWSYY and CDR2 QGS. CDR3 bases: TGTGCTCTTGGGGAACGCCTACGGGCTGGGGGACCCCCGTACACCGATAAACTCATCTTT. Translated, it gives CALGERLRAGGPPYTDKLIF.

This clone was seen only a few times. CDR3 nucleotide sequence: TGTGCAGTCAAAGGGGGGGATCTCCCCACCGATAAACTCATCTTT. This codes for CAVKGGDLPTDKLIF. This sequence joins TRAV29/DV5 and TRDJ1; 7 positions match TRDD3. This CDR3 spans 15 amino acids. J was trimmed by 1 base and V by 6 bases; bases with no gene match: 12. Per germline, CDR1 NSMFDY and CDR2 ISSIKDK.

By proportion, this clone is large. Other nucleotide sequences from this sample produce the same CDR3. The genes are TRDV2 and TRDJ3; TRDD3 matches at 8 bases. Trimming at V came to 2 bases and at J to 1 base, leaving 3 bases not matched to a gene. The CDR3 is 17 residues long. The germline CDR1 and CDR2 sequences are GEAIGNYY and EKD. CDR3 nucleotides: TGTGCCTGTGACAGTACTGGGGGGTCCTGGGACACCCGACAGATGTTTTTC. It specifies CACDSTGGSWDTRQMFF.

The chain recombines TRDV1 with TRDJ1; 10 positions agree with TRDD3. The J segment lost 0 bases and the V segment lost 4 bases, leaving 23 bases of the junction unmatched. CDR1 is TSWWSYY and CDR2 is QGS in the germline V gene. The CDR3 is 22 residues long. The CDR3 sequence is CALGGWAAGLLGDVRYTDKLIF. CDR3 nucleotide sequence: TGTGCTCTTGGGGGTTGGGCAGCCGGTCTACTGGGGGATGTTCGATACACCGATAAACTCATCTTT.